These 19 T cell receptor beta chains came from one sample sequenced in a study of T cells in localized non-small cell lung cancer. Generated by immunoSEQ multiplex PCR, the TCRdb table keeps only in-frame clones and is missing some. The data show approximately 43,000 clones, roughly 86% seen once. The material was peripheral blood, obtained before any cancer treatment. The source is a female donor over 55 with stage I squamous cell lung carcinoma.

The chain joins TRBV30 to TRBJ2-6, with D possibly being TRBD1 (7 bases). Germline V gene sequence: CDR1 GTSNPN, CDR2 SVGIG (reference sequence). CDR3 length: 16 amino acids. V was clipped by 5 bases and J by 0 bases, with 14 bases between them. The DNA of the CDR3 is TGTGCCTGGGCGGGACAGCCCACCTCTGGGGCCAACGTCCTGACTTTC. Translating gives CAWAGQPTSGANVLTF.

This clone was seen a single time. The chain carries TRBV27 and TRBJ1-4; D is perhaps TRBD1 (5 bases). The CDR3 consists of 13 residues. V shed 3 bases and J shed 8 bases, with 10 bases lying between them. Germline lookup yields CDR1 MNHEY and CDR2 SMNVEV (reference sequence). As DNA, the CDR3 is TGTGCCAGCAGTTTTTCAGGGAGGGAAAAACTGTTTTTT. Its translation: CASSFSGREKLFF.

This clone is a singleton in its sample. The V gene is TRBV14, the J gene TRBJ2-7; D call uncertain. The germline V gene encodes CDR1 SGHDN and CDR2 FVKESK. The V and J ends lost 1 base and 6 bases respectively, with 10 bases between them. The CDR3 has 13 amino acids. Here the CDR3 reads CASSQVRISEQYF. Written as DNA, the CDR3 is TGTGCCAGCAGCCAAGTTCGGATTAGCGAGCAGTACTTC.

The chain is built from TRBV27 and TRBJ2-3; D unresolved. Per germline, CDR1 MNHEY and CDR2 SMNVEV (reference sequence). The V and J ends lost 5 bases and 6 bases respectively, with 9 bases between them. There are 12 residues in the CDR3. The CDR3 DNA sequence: TGTGCCAGCAGTCCTTTCGGGGATACGCAGTATTTT. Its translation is CASSPFGDTQYF.

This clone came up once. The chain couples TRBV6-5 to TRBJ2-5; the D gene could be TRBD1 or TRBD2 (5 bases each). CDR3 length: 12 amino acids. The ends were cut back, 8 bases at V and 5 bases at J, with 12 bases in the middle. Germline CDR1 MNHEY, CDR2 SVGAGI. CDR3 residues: CASAMGRETQYF. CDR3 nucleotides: TGTGCCAGCGCCATGGGACGGGAGACCCAGTACTTC.

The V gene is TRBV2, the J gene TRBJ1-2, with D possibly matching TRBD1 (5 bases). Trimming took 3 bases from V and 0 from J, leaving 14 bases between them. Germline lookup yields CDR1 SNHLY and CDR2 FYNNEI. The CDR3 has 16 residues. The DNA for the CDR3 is TGTGCCAGCAGTGATTTGGGGGGGATGGCTAACTATGGCTACACCTTC. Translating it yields CASSDLGGMANYGYTF. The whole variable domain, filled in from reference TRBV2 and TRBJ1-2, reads EPEVTQTPSHQVTQMGQEVILRCVPISNHLYFYWYRQILGQKVEFLVSFYNNEISEKSEIFDDQFSVERPDGSNFTLKIRSTKLEDSAMYFCASSDLGGMANYGYTFGSGTRLTVV.

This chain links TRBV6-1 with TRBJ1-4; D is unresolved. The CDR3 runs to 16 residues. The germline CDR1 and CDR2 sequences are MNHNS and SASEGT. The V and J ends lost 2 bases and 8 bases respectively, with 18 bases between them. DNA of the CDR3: TGTGCCAGCAGTGAAAATGCCGTTTTGGGGTTCGAAAAACTGTTTTTT. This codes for CASSENAVLGFEKLFF.

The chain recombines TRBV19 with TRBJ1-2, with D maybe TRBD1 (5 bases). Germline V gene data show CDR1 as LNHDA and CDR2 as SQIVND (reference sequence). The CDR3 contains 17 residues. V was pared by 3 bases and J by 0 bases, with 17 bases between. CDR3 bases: TGTGCCAGTAGTATGGGCGAGCAGGGCTTCTCTAACTATGGCTACACCTTC. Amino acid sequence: CASSMGEQGFSNYGYTF.

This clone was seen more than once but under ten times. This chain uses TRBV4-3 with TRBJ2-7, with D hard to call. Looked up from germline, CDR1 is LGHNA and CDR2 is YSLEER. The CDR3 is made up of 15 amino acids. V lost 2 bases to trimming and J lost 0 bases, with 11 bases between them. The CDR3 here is CASSQIAAISYEQYF. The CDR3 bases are TGCGCCAGCAGCCAAATAGCTGCTATCTCCTACGAGCAGTACTTC.

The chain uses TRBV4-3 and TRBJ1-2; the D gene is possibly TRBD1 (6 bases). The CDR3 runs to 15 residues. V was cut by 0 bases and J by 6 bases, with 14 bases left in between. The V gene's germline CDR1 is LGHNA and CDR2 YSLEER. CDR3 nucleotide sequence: TGCGCCAGCAGCCAAGATCATTGGGGGCGCGATGGCTACACCTTC. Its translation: CASSQDHWGRDGYTF.

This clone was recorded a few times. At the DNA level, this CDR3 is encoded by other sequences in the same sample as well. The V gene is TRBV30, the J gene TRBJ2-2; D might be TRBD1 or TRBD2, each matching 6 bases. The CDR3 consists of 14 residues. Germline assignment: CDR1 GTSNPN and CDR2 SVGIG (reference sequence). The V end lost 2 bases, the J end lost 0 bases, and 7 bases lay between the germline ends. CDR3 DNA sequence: TGTGCCTGGAGTCGGGGGCCGAACACCGGGGAGCTGTTTTTT. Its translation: CAWSRGPNTGELFF. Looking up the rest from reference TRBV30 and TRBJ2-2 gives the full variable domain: SQTIHQWPATLVQPVGSPLSLECTVEGTSNPNLYWYRQAAGRGLQLLFYSVGIGQISSEVPQNLSASRPQDRQFILSSKKLLLSDSGFYLCAWSRGPNTGELFFGEGSRLTVL.

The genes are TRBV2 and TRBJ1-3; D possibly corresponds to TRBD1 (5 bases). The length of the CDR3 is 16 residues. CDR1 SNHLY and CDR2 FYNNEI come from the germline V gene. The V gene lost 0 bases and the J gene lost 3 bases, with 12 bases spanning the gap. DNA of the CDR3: TGTGCCAGCAGTGAAGCCCAGCTGGGGGTTGGAAACACCATATATTTT. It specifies CASSEAQLGVGNTIYF.

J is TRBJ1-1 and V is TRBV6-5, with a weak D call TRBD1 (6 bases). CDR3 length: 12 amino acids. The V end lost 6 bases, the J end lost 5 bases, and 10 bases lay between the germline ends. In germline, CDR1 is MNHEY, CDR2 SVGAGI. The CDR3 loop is CASSFRGTEAFF. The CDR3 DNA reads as TGTGCCAGCAGCTTCAGGGGTACTGAAGCTTTCTTT.

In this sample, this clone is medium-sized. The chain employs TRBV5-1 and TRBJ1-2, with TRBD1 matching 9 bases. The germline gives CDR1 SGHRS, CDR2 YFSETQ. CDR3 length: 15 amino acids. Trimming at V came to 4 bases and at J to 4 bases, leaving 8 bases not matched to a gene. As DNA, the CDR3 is TGCGCCAGCAGCCCGCGACAGGGGGAGGTCTATGGCTACACCTTC. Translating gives CASSPRQGEVYGYTF. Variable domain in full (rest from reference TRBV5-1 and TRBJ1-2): KAGVTQTPRYLIKTRGQQVTLSCSPISGHRSVSWYQQTPGQGLQFLFEYFSETQRNKGNFPGRFSGRQFSNSRSEMNVSTLELGDSALYLCASSPRQGEVYGYTFGSGTRLTVV.

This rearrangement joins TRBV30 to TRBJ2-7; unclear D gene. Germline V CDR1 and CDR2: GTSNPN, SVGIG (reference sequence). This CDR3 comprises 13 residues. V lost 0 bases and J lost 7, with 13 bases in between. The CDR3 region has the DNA TGTGCCTGGAGTGTCCTGCTTTCGGATGAGCAGTACTTC. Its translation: CAWSVLLSDEQYF.

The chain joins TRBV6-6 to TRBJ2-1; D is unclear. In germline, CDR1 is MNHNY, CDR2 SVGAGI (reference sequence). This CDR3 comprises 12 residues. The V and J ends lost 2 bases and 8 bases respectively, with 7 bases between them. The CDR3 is CASSYATDEQFF. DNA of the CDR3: TGTGCCAGCAGTTACGCTACCGATGAGCAGTTCTTC.

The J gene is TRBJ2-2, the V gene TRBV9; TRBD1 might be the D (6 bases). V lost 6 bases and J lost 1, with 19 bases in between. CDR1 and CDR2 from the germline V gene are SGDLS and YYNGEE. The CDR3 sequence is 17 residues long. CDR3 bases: TGTGCCAGCACCCCAGACCACAGGGCGGTGAACACCGGGGAGCTGTTTTTT. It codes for CASTPDHRAVNTGELFF.

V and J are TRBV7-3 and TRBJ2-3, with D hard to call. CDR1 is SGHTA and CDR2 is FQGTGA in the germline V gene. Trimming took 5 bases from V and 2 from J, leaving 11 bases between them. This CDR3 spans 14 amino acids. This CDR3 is CASSQEYSTDTQYF. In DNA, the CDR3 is TGTGCCAGCAGCCAGGAGTACTCCACAGATACGCAGTATTTT.

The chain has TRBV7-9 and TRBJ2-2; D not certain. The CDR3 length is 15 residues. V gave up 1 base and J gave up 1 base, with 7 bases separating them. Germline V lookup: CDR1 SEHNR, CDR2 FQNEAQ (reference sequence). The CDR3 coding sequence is TGTGCCAGCAGCTTAGTTGTAAGGAACACCGGGGAGCTGTTTTTT. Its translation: CASSLVVRNTGELFF.